This T cell receptor beta chain was recovered during a study of lymphopenia after photon versus proton radiotherapy. Germline CDR1 reads MNHNS; CDR2 reads SASEGT. Trimming shortened V by 1 base and J by 2 bases, and 12 bases separated the two germline ends. This CDR3 has 15 amino acids. The method was immunoSEQ multiplex PCR; TCRdb's version includes in-frame clones alone and lacks a portion of them. Of about 49,000 clones in the sample, around 83% were seen once. This TCR came from a man aged 50 to 59 with gastric cancer. Sequenced here: peripheral blood, sampled from a patient treated with photon-based radiotherapy. The chain couples TRBV6-1 to TRBJ2-7, with D unresolved. DNA for the CDR3: TGTGCCAGCAGTGAAGGGCTTGACGAGACCTACGAGCAGTACTTC. Its protein product is CASSEGLDETYEQYF.